The clone carrying this T cell receptor (beta chain) came up a few times. The data belong to a study of T-cell reconstitution after alpha-beta-depleted transplantation in children. Preparation of the TCRbeta library involved a method that used unique molecular identifiers. TCRdb itself ran the PCR reads through MiXCR, one entry per CDR3 protein. The sample contains 350,000 to 450,000 distinct CDR3 sequences, roughly 13% of which appear only once. CDR3 length: 18 residues. Trimming cost V 7 bases and J 8 bases; bases outside gene matches: 21. The clonotype comes from a human donor who donated a stem cell graft to a child with Fanconi anemia. The chain joins TRBV12-3 or TRBV12-4 to TRBJ1-1, with 11 bases aligning to TRBD1. The sequencing here drew on PBMCs, taken from the stem cell graft. CDR3 DNA sequence: TGTGCCAGCACCCCGAGGGACAGGGGGGATCCTGCGTCAAAAGAAGCTTTCTTT. It yields the protein CASTPRDRGDPASKEAFF.